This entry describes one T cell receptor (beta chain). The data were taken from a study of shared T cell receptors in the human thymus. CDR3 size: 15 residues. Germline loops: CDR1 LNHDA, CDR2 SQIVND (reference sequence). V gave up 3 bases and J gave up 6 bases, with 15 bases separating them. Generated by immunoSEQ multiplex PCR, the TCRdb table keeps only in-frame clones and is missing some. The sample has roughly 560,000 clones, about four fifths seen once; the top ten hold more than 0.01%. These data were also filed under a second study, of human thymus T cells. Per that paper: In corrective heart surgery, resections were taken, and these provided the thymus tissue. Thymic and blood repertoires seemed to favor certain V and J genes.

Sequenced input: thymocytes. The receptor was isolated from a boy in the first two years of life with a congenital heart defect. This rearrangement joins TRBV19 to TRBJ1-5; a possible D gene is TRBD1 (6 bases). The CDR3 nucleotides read TGTGCCAGTAGTATTTCGGGGGGGACACGTCAGCCCCAGCATTTT. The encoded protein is CASSISGGTRQPQHF.